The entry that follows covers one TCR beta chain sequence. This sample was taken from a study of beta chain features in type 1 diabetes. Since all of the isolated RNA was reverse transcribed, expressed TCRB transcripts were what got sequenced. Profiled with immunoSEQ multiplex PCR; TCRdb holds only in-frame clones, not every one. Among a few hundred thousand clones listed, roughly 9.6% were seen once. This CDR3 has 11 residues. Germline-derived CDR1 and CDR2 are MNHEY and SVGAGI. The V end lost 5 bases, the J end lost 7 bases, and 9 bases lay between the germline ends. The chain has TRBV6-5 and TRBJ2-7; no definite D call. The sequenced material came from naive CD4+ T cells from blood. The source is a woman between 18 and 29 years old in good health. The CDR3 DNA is TGTGCCAGCAGTAATAGAGTTGAGCAGTACTTC. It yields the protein CASSNRVEQYF.